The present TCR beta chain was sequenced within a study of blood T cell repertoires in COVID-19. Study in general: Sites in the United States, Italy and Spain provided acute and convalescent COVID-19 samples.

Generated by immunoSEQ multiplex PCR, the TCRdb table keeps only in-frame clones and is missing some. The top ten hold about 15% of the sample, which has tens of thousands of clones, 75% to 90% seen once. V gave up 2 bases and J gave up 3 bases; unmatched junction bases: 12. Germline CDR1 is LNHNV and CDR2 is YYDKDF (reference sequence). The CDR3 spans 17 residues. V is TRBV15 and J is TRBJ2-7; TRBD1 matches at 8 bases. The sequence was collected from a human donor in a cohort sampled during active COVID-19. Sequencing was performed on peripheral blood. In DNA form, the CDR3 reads TGTGCCACCAGCAGACCGCCGGGACAGGTCGCGAACTACGAGCAGTACTTC. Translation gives CATSRPPGQVANYEQYF.